This T cell receptor beta chain was documented in a study of identifying expanded T cells in peripheral blood. For this clone: The antigen is undetermined.

Germline V lookup: CDR1 MNHEY, CDR2 SVGAGI. The CDR3 consists of 14 residues. Trimming removed 4 bases at V and 1 base at J, with 11 bases between. This table comes from immunoSEQ multiplex PCR, and its TCRdb copy is limited to in-frame clones, with some not included. This table holds about 110,000 clones, 88% found once. Study observations and caveats: Roughly two-week clone count variance significantly increased as total template count grew.

The chain carries TRBV6-5 and TRBJ2-7; D is uncertain. This clonotype was sampled from a person aged 18 to 70 in good health. Sample: blood. The CDR3 DNA reads as TGTGCCAGCAGTTTTGGCGGCCCATCCTACGAGCAGTACTTC. It is translated as CASSFGGPSYEQYF.